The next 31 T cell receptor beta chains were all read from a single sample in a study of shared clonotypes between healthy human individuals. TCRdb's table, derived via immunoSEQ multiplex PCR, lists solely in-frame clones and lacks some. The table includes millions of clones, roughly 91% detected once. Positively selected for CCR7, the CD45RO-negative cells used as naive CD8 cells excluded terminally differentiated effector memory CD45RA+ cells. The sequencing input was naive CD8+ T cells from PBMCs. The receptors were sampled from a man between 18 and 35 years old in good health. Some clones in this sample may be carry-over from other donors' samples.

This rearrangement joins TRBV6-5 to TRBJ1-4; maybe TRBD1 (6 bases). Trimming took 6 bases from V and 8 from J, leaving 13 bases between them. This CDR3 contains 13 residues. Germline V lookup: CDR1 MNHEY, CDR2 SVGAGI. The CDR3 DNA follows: TGTGCCAGCAGCCCCGGGGGCTGGGAAAAACTGTTTTTT. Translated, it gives CASSPGGWEKLFF.

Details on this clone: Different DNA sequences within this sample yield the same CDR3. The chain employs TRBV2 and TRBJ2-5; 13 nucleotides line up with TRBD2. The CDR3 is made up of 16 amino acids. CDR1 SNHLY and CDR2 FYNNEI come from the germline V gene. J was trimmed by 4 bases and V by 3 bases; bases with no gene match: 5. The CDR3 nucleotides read TGTGCCAGCAGTGACCTGAGACTAGCGGGGGGAGAGACCCAGTACTTC. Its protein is CASSDLRLAGGETQYF. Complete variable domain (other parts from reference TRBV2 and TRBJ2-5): EPEVTQTPSHQVTQMGQEVILRCVPISNHLYFYWYRQILGQKVEFLVSFYNNEISEKSEIFDDQFSVERPDGSNFTLKIRSTKLEDSAMYFCASSDLRLAGGETQYFGPGTRLLVL.

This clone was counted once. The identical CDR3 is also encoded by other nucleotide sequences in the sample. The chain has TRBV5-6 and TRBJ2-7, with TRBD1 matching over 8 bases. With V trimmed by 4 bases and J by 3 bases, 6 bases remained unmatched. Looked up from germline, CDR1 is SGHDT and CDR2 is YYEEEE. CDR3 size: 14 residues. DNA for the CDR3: TGTGCCAGCAGCCTCGGGACAGGTTTCTACGAGCAGTACTTC. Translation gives CASSLGTGFYEQYF.

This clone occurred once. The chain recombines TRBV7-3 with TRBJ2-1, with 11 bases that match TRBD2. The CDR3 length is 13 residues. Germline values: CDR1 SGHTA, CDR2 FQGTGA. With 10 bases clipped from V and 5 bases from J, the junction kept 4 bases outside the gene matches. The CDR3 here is CATGTSGHNEQFF. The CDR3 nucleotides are TGTGCCACCGGGACTAGCGGCCACAATGAGCAGTTCTTC.

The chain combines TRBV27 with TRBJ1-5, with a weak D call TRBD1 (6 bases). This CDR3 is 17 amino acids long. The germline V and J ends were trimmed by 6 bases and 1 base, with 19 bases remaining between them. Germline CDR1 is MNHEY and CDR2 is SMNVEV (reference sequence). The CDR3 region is CASRPTGSTYSNQPQHF. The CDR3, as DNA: TGTGCCAGCAGACCTACAGGGTCCACCTACAGCAATCAGCCCCAGCATTTT.

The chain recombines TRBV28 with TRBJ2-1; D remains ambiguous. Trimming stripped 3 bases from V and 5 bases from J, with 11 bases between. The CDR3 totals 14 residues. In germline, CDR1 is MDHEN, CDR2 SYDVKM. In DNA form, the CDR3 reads TGTGCCAGCAGTTTGCCCGGTTCCGACAATGAGCAGTTCTTC. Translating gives CASSLPGSDNEQFF. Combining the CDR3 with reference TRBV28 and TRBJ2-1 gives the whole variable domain DVKVTQSSRYLVKRTGEKVFLECVQDMDHENMFWYRQDPGLGLRLIYFSYDVKMKEKGDIPEGYSVSREKKERFSLILESASTNQTSMYLCASSLPGSDNEQFFGPGTRLTVL.

CDR3 amino acids: CASSQDEFAGYTF. CDR3 DNA: TGCGCCAGCAGCCAAGATGAATTCGCTGGCTACACCTTC. This chain connects TRBV4-3 to TRBJ1-2; D gene uncertain. CDR1 and CDR2 from the germline V gene are LGHNA and YSLEER. V was trimmed by 0 bases and J by 7 bases, leaving 9 bases between them. The CDR3 runs to 13 residues.

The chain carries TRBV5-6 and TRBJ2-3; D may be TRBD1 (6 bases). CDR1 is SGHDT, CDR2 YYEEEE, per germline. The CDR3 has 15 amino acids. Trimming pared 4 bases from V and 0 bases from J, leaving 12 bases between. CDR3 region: CASSRDIRSTDTQYF. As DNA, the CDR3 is TGTGCCAGCAGCCGGGACATTCGAAGCACAGATACGCAGTATTTT.

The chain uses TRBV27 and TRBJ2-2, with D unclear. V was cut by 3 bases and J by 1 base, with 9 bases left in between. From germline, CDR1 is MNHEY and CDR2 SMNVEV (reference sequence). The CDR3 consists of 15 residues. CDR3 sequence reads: CASSFKGGNTGELFF. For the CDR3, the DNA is TGTGCCAGCAGTTTTAAGGGTGGGAACACCGGGGAGCTGTTTTTT.

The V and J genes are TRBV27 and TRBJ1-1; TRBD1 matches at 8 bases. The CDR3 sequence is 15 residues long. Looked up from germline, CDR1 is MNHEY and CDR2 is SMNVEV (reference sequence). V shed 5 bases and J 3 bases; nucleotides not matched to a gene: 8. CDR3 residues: CASSLGTGLDTEAFF. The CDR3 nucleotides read TGTGCCAGCAGTCTTGGGACAGGTCTGGACACTGAAGCTTTCTTT.

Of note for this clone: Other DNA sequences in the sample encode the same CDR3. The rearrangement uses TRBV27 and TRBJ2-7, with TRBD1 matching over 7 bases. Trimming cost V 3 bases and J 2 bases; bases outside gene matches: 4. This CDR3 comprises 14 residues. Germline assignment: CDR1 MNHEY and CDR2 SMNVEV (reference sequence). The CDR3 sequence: CASSLGTVPYEQYF. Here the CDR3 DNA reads TGTGCCAGCAGTTTGGGGACAGTTCCCTACGAGCAGTACTTC.

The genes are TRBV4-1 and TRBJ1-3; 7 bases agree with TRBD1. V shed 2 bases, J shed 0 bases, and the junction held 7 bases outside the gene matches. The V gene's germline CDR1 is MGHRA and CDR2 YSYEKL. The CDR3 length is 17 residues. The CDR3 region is CASSQLGQLISGNTIYF. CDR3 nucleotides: TGCGCCAGCAGCCAACTGGGACAGCTAATCTCTGGAAACACCATATATTTT.

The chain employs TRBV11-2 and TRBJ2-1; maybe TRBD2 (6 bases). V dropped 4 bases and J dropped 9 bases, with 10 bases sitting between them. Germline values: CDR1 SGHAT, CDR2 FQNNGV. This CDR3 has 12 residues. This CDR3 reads CASSSTSREQFF. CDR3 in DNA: TGTGCCAGCAGCTCTACTAGCCGTGAGCAGTTCTTC.

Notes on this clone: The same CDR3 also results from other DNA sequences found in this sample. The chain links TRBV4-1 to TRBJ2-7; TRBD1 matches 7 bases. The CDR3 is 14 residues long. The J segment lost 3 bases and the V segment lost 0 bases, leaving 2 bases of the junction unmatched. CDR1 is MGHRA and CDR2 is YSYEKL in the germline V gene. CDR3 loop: CASSQDRGLYEQYF. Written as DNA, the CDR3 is TGCGCCAGCAGCCAAGATAGGGGGCTCTACGAGCAGTACTTC.

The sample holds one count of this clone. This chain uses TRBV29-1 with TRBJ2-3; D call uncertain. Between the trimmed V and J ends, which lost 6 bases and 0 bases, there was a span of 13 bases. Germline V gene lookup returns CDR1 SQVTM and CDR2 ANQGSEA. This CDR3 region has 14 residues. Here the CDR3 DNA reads TGCAGCGTCCCGCGACTGTATAGCACAGATACGCAGTATTTT. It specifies CSVPRLYSTDTQYF.

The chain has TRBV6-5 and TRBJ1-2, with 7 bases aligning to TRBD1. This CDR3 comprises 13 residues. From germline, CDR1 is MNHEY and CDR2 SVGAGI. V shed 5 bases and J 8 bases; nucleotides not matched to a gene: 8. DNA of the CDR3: TGTGCCAGCAGTCCGGACAGGACGAAGGGCTACACCTTC. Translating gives CASSPDRTKGYTF.

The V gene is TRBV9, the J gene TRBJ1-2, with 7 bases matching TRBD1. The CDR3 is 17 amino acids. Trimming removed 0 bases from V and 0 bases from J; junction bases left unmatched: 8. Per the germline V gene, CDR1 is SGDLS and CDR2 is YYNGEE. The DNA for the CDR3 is TGTGCCAGCAGCGTAGATGCGGCAGGGGGAGCTAACTATGGCTACACCTTC. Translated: CASSVDAAGGANYGYTF. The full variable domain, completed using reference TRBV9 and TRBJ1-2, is DSGVTQTPKHLITATGQRVTLRCSPRSGDLSVYWYQQSLDQGLQFLIQYYNGEERAKGNILERFSAQQFPDLHSELNLSSLELGDSALYFCASSVDAAGGANYGYTFGSGTRLTVV.

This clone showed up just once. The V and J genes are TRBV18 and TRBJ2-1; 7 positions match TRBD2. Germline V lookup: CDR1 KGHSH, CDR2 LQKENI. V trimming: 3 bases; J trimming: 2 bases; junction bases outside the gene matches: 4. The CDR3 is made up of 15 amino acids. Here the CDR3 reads CASSPREVAYNEQFF. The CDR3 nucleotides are TGTGCCAGCTCACCCCGGGAGGTGGCCTACAATGAGCAGTTCTTC.

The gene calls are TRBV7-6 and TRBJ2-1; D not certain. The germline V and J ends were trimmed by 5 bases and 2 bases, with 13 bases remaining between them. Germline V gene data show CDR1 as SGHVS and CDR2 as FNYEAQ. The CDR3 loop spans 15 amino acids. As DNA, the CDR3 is TGTGCCAGCAGCAATTCGGATAACCCCTACAATGAGCAGTTCTTC. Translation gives CASSNSDNPYNEQFF.

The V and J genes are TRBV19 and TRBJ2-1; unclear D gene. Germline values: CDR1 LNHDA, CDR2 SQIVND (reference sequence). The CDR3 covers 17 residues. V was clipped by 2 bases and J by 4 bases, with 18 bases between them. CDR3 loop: CASSITSMRQFYNEQFF. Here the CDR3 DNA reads TGTGCCAGTAGTATAACATCCATGCGGCAATTTTACAATGAGCAGTTCTTC.

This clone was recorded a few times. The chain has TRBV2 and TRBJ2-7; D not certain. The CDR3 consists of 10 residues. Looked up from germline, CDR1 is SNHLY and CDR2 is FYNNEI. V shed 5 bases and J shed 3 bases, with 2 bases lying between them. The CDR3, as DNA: TGTGCCAGCAGTAACTACGAGCAGTACTTC. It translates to CASSNYEQYF. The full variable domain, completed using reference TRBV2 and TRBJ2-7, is EPEVTQTPSHQVTQMGQEVILRCVPISNHLYFYWYRQILGQKVEFLVSFYNNEISEKSEIFDDQFSVERPDGSNFTLKIRSTKLEDSAMYFCASSNYEQYFGPGTRLTVT.

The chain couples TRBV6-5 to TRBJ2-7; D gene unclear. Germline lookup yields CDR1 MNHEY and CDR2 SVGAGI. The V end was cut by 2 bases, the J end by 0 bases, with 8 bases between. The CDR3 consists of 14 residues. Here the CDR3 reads CASSYPDSSYEQYF. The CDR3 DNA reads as TGTGCCAGCAGTTACCCCGACTCCTCCTACGAGCAGTACTTC.

CDR3 loop: CASSGRVGTSGSYEQYF. The CDR3 DNA sequence: TGTGCCAGCAGCGGACGCGTTGGGACTAGCGGCTCCTACGAGCAGTACTTC. The chain has TRBV5-4 and TRBJ2-7; 11 bases map to TRBD2. V shed 4 bases and J 0 bases; nucleotides not matched to a gene: 9. Germline CDR1 and CDR2: SGHNT and YYREEE (reference sequence). The CDR3 extends over 17 amino acids.

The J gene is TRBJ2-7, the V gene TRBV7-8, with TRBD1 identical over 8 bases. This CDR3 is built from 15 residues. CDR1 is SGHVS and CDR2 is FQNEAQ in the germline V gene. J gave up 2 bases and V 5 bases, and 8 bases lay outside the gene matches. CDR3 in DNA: TGTGCCAGCAGCGAAACACAGGGGGGCACCTACGAGCAGTACTTC. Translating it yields CASSETQGGTYEQYF.

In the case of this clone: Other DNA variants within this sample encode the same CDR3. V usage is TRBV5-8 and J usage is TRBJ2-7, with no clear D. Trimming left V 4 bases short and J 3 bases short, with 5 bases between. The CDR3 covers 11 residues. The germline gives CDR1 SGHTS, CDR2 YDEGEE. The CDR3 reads CASSPGYEQYF. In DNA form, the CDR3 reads TGTGCCAGCAGCCCCGGCTACGAGCAGTACTTC.

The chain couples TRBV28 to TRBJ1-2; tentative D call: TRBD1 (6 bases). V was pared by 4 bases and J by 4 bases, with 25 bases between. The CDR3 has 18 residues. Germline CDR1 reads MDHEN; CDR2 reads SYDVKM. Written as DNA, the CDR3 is TGTGCCAGCAGTTCCACCTCCCGAGGGGGAGATTTCCGCTATGGCTACACCTTC. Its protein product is CASSSTSRGGDFRYGYTF.

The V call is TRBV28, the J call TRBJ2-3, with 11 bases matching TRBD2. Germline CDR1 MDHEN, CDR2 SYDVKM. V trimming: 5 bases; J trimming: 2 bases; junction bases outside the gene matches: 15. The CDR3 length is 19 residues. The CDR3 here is CASSTFGSGRAGFTDTQYF. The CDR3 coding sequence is TGTGCCAGCAGTACCTTCGGTAGCGGGAGGGCCGGGTTCACAGATACGCAGTATTTT.

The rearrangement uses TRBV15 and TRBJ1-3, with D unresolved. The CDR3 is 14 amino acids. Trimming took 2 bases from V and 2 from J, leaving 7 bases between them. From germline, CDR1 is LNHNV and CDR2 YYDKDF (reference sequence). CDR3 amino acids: CATSRSSPGNTIYF. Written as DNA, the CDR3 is TGTGCCACCAGCAGATCTAGCCCTGGAAACACCATATATTTT.

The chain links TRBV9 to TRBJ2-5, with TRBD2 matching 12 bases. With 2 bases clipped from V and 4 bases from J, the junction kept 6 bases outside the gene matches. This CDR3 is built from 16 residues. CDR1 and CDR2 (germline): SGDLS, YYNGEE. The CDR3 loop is CASSVLAGGPLETQYF. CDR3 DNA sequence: TGTGCCAGCAGCGTTCTAGCGGGAGGGCCTCTAGAGACCCAGTACTTC.

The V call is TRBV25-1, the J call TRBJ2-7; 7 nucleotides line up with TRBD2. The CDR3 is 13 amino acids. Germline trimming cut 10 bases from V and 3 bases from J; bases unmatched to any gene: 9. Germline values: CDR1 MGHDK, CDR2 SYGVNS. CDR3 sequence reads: CATSTSRIYEQYF. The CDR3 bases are TGTGCCACCTCGACTAGCAGGATCTACGAGCAGTACTTC.

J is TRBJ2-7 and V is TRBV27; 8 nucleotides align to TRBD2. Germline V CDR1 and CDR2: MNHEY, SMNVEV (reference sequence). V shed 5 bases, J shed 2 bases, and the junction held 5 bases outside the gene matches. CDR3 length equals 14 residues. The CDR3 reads CASSGAGAAYEQYF. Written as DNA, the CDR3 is TGTGCCAGCAGTGGAGCGGGAGCGGCCTACGAGCAGTACTTC.